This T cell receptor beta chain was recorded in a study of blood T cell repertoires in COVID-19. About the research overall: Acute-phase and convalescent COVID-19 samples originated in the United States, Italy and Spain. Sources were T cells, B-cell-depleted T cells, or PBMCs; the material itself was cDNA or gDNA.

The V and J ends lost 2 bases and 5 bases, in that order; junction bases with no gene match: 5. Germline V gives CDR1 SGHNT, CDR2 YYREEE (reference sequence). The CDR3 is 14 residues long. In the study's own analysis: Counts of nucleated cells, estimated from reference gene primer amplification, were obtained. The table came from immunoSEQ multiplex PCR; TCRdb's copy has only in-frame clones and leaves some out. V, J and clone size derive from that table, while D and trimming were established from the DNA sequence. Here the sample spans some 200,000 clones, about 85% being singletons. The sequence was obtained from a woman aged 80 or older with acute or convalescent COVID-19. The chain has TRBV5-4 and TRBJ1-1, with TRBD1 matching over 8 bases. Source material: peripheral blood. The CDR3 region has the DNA TGTGCCAGCAGCTTATGGACAGGGAAGACTGAAGCTTTCTTT. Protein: CASSLWTGKTEAFF.